The 2 T cell receptor beta chains presented below share a single source sample, sequenced in a study of blood T cell repertoires in COVID-19. Assay used: immunoSEQ multiplex PCR; TCRdb lists only in-frame clones, some missing. The data hold roughly 200,000 clones, with around 80% observed a single time. The sample comprised peripheral blood. All receptors come from a woman aged 60-70 years with COVID-19, enrolled during active disease.

V and J are TRBV28 and TRBJ1-6, with no clear D. From germline, CDR1 is MDHEN and CDR2 SYDVKM. This CDR3 has 14 amino acids. Trimming took off 3 bases at V and 7 bases at J, with 10 bases between the two ends. CDR3 sequence: CASSLRHPNSPLHF. The DNA of the CDR3 is TGTGCCAGCAGTTTGCGGCACCCAAATTCACCCCTCCACTTT.

The gene calls are TRBV30 and TRBJ2-7; D gene unclear. There are 12 residues in the CDR3. Per the germline V gene, CDR1 is GTSNPN and CDR2 is SVGIG (reference sequence). V lost 2 bases, J lost 6 bases, and 11 bases lay in between. Written as DNA, the CDR3 is TGTGCCTGGAGTCCCTCCCTCCGCGAGCAGTACTTC. It encodes CAWSPSLREQYF.